This T cell receptor beta chain was obtained from a study of Ad26.COV2.S vaccination and SARS-CoV-2 variants. The treatment denotes: approximately 18 received Ad26.COV2.S at low or high dose, single or two shots; about five received placebo; per-sample allocation not given. The study sampled participants on day 63 after the first vaccine or placebo injection. This clone was picked up one time. Using immunoSEQ multiplex PCR, the repertoire was profiled, and TCRdb retains in-frame clones only, with some absent. The repertoire holds 300,000 to 400,000 clones, with approximately 90% as singletons. The CDR3 spans 14 residues. Trimming took 3 bases from V and 4 from J, leaving 9 bases between them. Looked up from germline, CDR1 is MNHEY and CDR2 is SVGAGI.

The specimen comprised peripheral blood, sampled in a trial of Ad26.COV2.S vaccine versus placebo. The chain recombines TRBV6-5 with TRBJ1-4; D is unclear. This TCR was recovered from a person aged 18 to 59 who received the Ad26.COV2.S COVID-19 vaccine or a placebo. The CDR3 loop reads CASSYRQINEKLFF. The DNA for the CDR3 is TGTGCCAGCAGTTATCGGCAGATTAATGAAAAACTGTTTTTT.